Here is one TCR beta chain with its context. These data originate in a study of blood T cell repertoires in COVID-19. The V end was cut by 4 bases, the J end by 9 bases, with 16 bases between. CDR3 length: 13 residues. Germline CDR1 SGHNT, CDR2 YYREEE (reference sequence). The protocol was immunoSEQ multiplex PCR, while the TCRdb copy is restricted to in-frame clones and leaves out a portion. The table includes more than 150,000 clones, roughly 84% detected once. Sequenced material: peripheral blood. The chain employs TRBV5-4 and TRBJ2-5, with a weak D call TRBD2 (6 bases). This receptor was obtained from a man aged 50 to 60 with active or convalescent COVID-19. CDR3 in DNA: TGTGCCAGCAGCCCCGTTGACGGGGGTGCCCAGTACTTC. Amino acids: CASSPVDGGAQYF.